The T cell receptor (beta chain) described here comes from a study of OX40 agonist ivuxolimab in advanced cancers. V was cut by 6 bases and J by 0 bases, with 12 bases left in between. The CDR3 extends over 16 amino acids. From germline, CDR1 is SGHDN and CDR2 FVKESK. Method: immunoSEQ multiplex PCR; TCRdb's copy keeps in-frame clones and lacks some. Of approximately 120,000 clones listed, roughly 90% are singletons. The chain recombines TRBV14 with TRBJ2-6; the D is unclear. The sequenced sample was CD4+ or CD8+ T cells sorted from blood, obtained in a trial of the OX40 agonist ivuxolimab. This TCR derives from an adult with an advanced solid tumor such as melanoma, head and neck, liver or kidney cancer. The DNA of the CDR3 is TGTGCCAGCAGTCTCGGACGCAACTCTGGGGCCAACGTCCTGACTTTC. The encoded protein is CASSLGRNSGANVLTF.